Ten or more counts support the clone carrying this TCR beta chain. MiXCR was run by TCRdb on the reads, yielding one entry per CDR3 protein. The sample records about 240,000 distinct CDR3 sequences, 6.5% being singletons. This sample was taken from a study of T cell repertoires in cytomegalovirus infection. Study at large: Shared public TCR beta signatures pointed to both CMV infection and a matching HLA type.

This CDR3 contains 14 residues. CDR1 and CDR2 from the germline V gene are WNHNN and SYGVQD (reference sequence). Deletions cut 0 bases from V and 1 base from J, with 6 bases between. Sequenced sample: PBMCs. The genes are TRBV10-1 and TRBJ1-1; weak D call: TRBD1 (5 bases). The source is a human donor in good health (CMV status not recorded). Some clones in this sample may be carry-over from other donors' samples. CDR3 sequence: CASSESGGNTEAFF. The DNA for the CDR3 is TGCGCCAGCAGTGAGTCCGGGGGGAACACTGAAGCTTTCTTT.